Shown below are 5 T cell receptor beta chains from a single sample sequenced in a study of control samples from healthy donors and cancer patients. This table comes from immunoSEQ multiplex PCR, and its TCRdb copy is limited to in-frame clones, with some not included. The sample lists approximately 79,000 clones, 89% occurring once. The specimen sequenced was blood. The receptors come from a man aged 45-60 years in good health.

The V gene is TRBV4-3, the J gene TRBJ2-4, with TRBD2 matching over 7 bases. With V trimmed by 4 bases and J by 3 bases, 6 bases remained unmatched. Germline V CDR1 and CDR2: LGHNA, YSLEER. There are 15 residues in the CDR3. This CDR3 is CASSRSGVVKNIQYF. DNA for the CDR3: TGCGCCAGCAGCCGGAGCGGGGTAGTCAAAAACATTCAGTACTTC.

The rearrangement joins TRBV5-4 to TRBJ1-2; D not certain. Germline lookup yields CDR1 SGHNT and CDR2 YYREEE (reference sequence). CDR3 length: 12 residues. Trimming pared 7 bases from V and 5 bases from J, leaving 12 bases between. CDR3 sequence: CASQAGSYGYTF. In DNA form, the CDR3 reads TGTGCCAGCCAGGCTGGCTCTTATGGCTACACCTTC.

The CDR3 loop is CASSDRGQETQYF. The CDR3 region has the DNA TGTGCCAGCTCAGACAGGGGGCAAGAGACCCAGTACTTC. The chain combines TRBV6-6 with TRBJ2-5, with 9 bases lining up with TRBD1. This CDR3 has 13 amino acids. The V gene end was trimmed by 8 bases and the J gene end by 2 bases; junction bases not matched to a gene: 3. Germline V lookup: CDR1 MNHNY, CDR2 SVGAGI (reference sequence).

The V and J genes are TRBV24-1 and TRBJ2-3; TRBD1 agrees at 9 bases. This CDR3 region has 20 residues. The junction had 16 bases not matched to a gene; V was cut back by 1 base and J by 3 bases. Germline loops: CDR1 KGHDR, CDR2 SFDVKD. CDR3 nucleotides: TGTGCCACCAGTGATTTTTCTTTTAGAAGGACAGGGGTGATGACAGATACGCAGTATTTT. Its protein is CATSDFSFRRTGVMTDTQYF.

This clone was counted only a few times. The genes are TRBV15 and TRBJ2-1; D is unresolved. V was trimmed by 1 base and J by 4 bases, leaving 8 bases between them. The CDR3 loop spans 14 amino acids. Germline V gene sequence: CDR1 LNHNV, CDR2 YYDKDF (reference sequence). The CDR3 sequence: CATSRGAAYNEQFF. The CDR3 DNA sequence: TGTGCCACCAGCAGAGGGGCGGCTTACAATGAGCAGTTCTTC.